This T cell receptor (beta chain) appears in the sequencing data of a study of cytomegalovirus exposure and HLA in healthy donors. Germline V CDR1 and CDR2: ENHRY, SYGVKD. The CDR3 has 16 residues. With 2 bases clipped from V and 6 bases from J, the junction kept 8 bases outside the gene matches. Findings and caveats of the study: Further analysis was carried out later, and it showed several of the most significant clusters appearing linked to common viral pathogens. Presence/absence results assume similar sequencing depth per donor, which may not hold.

The PCR employed 60 Vbeta primers together with 13 Jbeta primers. Generated by immunoSEQ multiplex PCR, the TCRdb table keeps only in-frame clones and is missing some. The table has about 57,000 clones, about 77% seen once; the top ten hold about 6.8%. The table lists this clone with a few counts. What it binds is not known. Sequenced: PBMCs. V gene TRBV10-3 combines with J gene TRBJ1-5, with TRBD1 identical over 9 bases. This TCR derives from a man aged 25 to 40 in good health and CMV-seropositive. The CDR3 region is CAISEGGQGNLQPQHF. Written as DNA, the CDR3 is TGTGCCATCAGTGAGGGGGGACAGGGAAATCTTCAGCCCCAGCATTTT.